Listed below are T cell receptor beta chains from one sample, sequenced in a study of T-cell memory formation after mild COVID-19. TCRdb re-analysed the 5' RACE reads in MiXCR, keeping a single row per CDR3 protein. The data contain some 290,000 distinct CDR3 sequences, about 16% of them seen just once; the ten biggest clones take up roughly 23%. The sequencing sample was made of PBMCs or a T cell subset sorted from them (not recorded which). These receptors all stem from a man between 18 and 35 years old who had mild COVID-19 (a few samples of this study predate the infection). Cell type and time point are not known. CDR3s include the opening cysteine and the closing phenylalanine or tryptophan. Fields, in order: clone size, V gene, J gene, D gene, CDR3 protein, CDR3 DNA. The D gene is left open where the match is weak. Clone size is given for some rows only: seen once, a few or many times, or a class if the clone is expanded.

abundance: .
v_gene: TRBV4-2
j_gene: TRBJ1-1
d_gene: .
CDR3aa: CASSQAGLNTEAFF
CDR3nt: TGTGCCAGCAGCCAGGCCGGACTGAACACTGAAGCTTTCTTT

abundance: .
v_gene: TRBV4-2
j_gene: TRBJ2-3
d_gene: .
CDR3aa: CASSAHLGLYSPDTQYF
CDR3nt: TGTGCCAGCAGCGCTCATCTCGGGCTCTATTCCCCCGATACGCAGTATTTT

abundance: .
v_gene: TRBV27
j_gene: TRBJ1-2
d_gene: .
CDR3aa: CASFGGYGYTF
CDR3nt: TGTGCCAGCTTCGGGGGATATGGCTACACCTTC

abundance: few
v_gene: TRBV12-3/TRBV12-4
j_gene: TRBJ2-2
d_gene: TRBD1
CDR3aa: CASSPRGPGELFF
CDR3nt: TGTGCCAGCAGTCCTAGGGGGCCCGGGGAGCTGTTTTTT

abundance: few
v_gene: TRBV18
j_gene: TRBJ2-5
d_gene: .
CDR3aa: CASSPPSLDMGSQYF
CDR3nt: TGTGCCAGCTCACCACCCTCCTTGGACATGGGGTCCCAGTACTTC

abundance: few
v_gene: TRBV4-2
j_gene: TRBJ2-7
d_gene: .
CDR3aa: CASSQARGYEQYF
CDR3nt: TGTGCCAGCAGCCAAGCCAGGGGCTACGAGCAGTACTTC

abundance: many
v_gene: TRBV4-2
j_gene: TRBJ2-7
d_gene: .
CDR3aa: CASSHAGKPYEQYF
CDR3nt: TGTGCCAGCAGTCACGCAGGGAAACCCTACGAGCAGTACTTC

abundance: .
v_gene: TRBV7-9
j_gene: TRBJ2-1
d_gene: .
CDR3aa: CASTLEGEQFF
CDR3nt: TGTGCCAGCACCTTGGAGGGTGAGCAGTTCTTC

abundance: .
v_gene: TRBV7-2
j_gene: TRBJ2-2
d_gene: TRBD1
CDR3aa: CASSLVRTGVTGELFF
CDR3nt: TGTGCCAGCAGCTTAGTCCGGACAGGGGTCACCGGGGAGCTGTTTTTT

abundance: .
v_gene: TRBV4-1
j_gene: TRBJ2-3
d_gene: .
CDR3aa: CASSQEASVSTDTQYF
CDR3nt: TGCGCCAGCAGCCAAGAGGCCAGCGTAAGCACAGATACGCAGTATTTT

abundance: .
v_gene: TRBV2
j_gene: TRBJ1-6
d_gene: .
CDR3aa: CASRPGSIDSPLHF
CDR3nt: TGTGCCAGCAGACCGGGATCTATTGATTCACCCCTCCACTTT

abundance: .
v_gene: TRBV6-5
j_gene: TRBJ2-2
d_gene: .
CDR3aa: CATFLPHPASETGELFF
CDR3nt: TGTGCCACCTTTCTCCCCCACCCGGCATCTGAGACCGGGGAGCTGTTTTTT

abundance: few
v_gene: TRBV6-2/TRBV6-3
j_gene: TRBJ1-1
d_gene: .
CDR3aa: CASSRHPTEAFF
CDR3nt: TGTGCCAGCAGTCGGCACCCTACTGAAGCTTTCTTT

abundance: .
v_gene: TRBV6-2/TRBV6-3
j_gene: TRBJ2-4
d_gene: TRBD2
CDR3aa: CASTPVGGTPRDIQYF
CDR3nt: TGTGCCAGCACCCCGGTGGGAGGGACTCCTCGGGACATTCAGTACTTC

abundance: .
v_gene: TRBV12-5
j_gene: TRBJ2-3
d_gene: .
CDR3aa: CASAFRPWAEPNTDTQYF
CDR3nt: TGTGCTAGTGCTTTTCGTCCTTGGGCAGAACCTAACACAGATACGCAGTATTTT

abundance: few
v_gene: TRBV12-3/TRBV12-4
j_gene: TRBJ2-2
d_gene: .
CDR3aa: CASSYWGRTGELFF
CDR3nt: TGTGCCAGCAGTTATTGGGGACGAACCGGGGAGCTGTTTTTT

abundance: .
v_gene: TRBV5-1
j_gene: TRBJ1-4
d_gene: .
CDR3aa: CASSSEIGLAGKLFF
CDR3nt: TGCGCCAGCAGCTCGGAAATAGGGCTGGCTGGAAAACTGTTTTTT